Sequencing of this T cell receptor (beta chain) was carried out in a study of T cells in tumors after PD-1 blockade. In the study overall: Each patient got pembrolizumab 200 mg every 3 weeks or cemiplimab 350 mg every 2 weeks.

The protocol was immunoSEQ multiplex PCR, while the TCRdb copy is restricted to in-frame clones and leaves out a portion. In the table there are some 43,000 clones, over 70% of which are singletons. The CDR3 totals 18 residues. Germline trimming cut 1 base from V and 6 bases from J; bases unmatched to any gene: 12. CDR1 is SGHVS, CDR2 FQNEAQ, per germline. This chain links TRBV7-8 with TRBJ2-1; 10 nucleotides line up with TRBD2. This receptor was obtained from a human donor with basal cell carcinoma. The material sequenced was PBMCs, taken before anti-PD-1 treatment. The DNA for the CDR3 is TGTGCCAGCAGCTTAGGATTTCGGCTAGCGGGGGAGTCCAATGAGCAGTTCTTC. This encodes CASSLGFRLAGESNEQFF.